The 12 T cell receptor beta chains below come from one sample, sequenced in a study of blood T cell repertoires in COVID-19. Measured with immunoSEQ multiplex PCR; TCRdb has only the in-frame clones, and not every one. The sample shows about 100,000 clones, 70% to 85% of them seen only once. Sequenced input: peripheral blood. These receptors were taken from a man aged 65-85 years with active or convalescent COVID-19.

The chain uses TRBV30 and TRBJ1-1; D may be TRBD1 (5 bases). The CDR3 sequence is 13 residues long. Germline V CDR1 and CDR2: GTSNPN, SVGIG (reference sequence). The germline V and J ends were trimmed by 1 base and 7 bases, with 13 bases remaining between them. This chain's CDR3 is CAWSAGRRGEAFF. For the CDR3, the DNA is TGTGCCTGGAGTGCTGGAAGGAGGGGTGAAGCTTTCTTT.

The rearrangement uses TRBV6-5 and TRBJ1-6; unclear D gene. V was shortened by 5 bases and J by 4 bases, with 3 bases between the two germline ends. The CDR3 loop spans 12 amino acids. The germline CDR1 and CDR2 sequences are MNHEY and SVGAGI. The CDR3 DNA is TGTGCCAGCAGTCCATATAATTCACCCCTCCACTTT. Translating it yields CASSPYNSPLHF.

This clone has a single count. The genes are TRBV6-5 and TRBJ2-3, with 11 bases identical to TRBD1. CDR1 is MNHEY, CDR2 SVGAGI, per germline. J lost 5 bases, V lost 6 bases, and 7 bases had no gene match. This CDR3 region has 15 residues. In nucleotides, the CDR3 is TGTGCCAGCAGGATAGGACAGGGGGCGGGAGATACGCAGTATTTT. Its translation is CASRIGQGAGDTQYF.

V gene TRBV15 combines with J gene TRBJ2-1; 9 bases line up with TRBD2. Germline assignment: CDR1 LNHNV and CDR2 YYDKDF (reference sequence). Unmatched junction bases numbered 9, after V lost 3 bases and J lost 9 bases. The CDR3 length is 15 residues. This CDR3 reads CATSSPGLASGEQFF. CDR3 coding DNA: TGTGCCACCAGCAGCCCGGGACTAGCTTCGGGTGAGCAGTTCTTC.

The rearrangement links TRBV6-5 to TRBJ1-2; 10 bases are shared with TRBD1. The CDR3 contains 15 residues. CDR1 and CDR2 from the germline V gene are MNHEY and SVGAGI. Germline trimming cut 8 bases from V and 0 bases from J; bases unmatched to any gene: 6. CDR3 sequence: CASATGQGANYGYTF. The CDR3, as DNA: TGTGCCAGCGCCACCGGACAGGGGGCTAACTATGGCTACACCTTC.

This chain connects TRBV9 to TRBJ2-7; 9 positions match TRBD1. The J segment lost 6 bases and the V segment lost 2 bases, leaving 3 bases of the junction unmatched. In germline, CDR1 is SGDLS, CDR2 YYNGEE. This CDR3 region has 13 residues. The CDR3 nucleotides read TGTGCCAGCAGCGTTGGACAGGGGACCGAGCAGTACTTC. Protein: CASSVGQGTEQYF.

The rearrangement joins TRBV10-3 to TRBJ1-4, with 8 bases aligning to TRBD1. Unmatched junction bases numbered 7, after V lost 3 bases and J lost 7 bases. This CDR3 comprises 15 residues. CDR1 ENHRY and CDR2 SYGVKD come from the germline V gene. CDR3 in DNA: TGTGCCATCAGTGACACAGACAGGGGTGGTGAAAAACTGTTTTTT. Translated, it gives CAISDTDRGGEKLFF.

This chain links TRBV23-1 with TRBJ2-5; 9 bases fit TRBD2. TRBV23-1 falls under the ORF class, with uncertain function. The trim removed 0 bases at V and 4 bases at J, leaving 3 bases unmatched. This CDR3 has 15 residues. The CDR3 nucleotides read TGCGCCAGCAGTCAATCAAGCGGGAGGAGAGAGACCCAGTACTTC. Its protein product is CASSQSSGRRETQYF.

The genes are TRBV6-1 and TRBJ1-2, with 7 bases aligning to TRBD1. Per the germline V gene, CDR1 is MNHNS and CDR2 is SASEGT. This CDR3 region has 15 residues. Trimming at V came to 3 bases and at J to 1 base, leaving 5 bases not matched to a gene. For the CDR3, the DNA is TGTGCCAGCAGTGAGTACCGGGACAGTAACTATGGCTACACCTTC. It encodes CASSEYRDSNYGYTF.

J is TRBJ1-2 and V is TRBV6-7, with a tentative D call TRBD1 (6 bases). TRBV6-7 is classed as an ORF, of uncertain function. Trimming removed 5 bases at V and 6 bases at J, with 10 bases between. This CDR3 region has 12 residues. Here the CDR3 DNA reads TGTGCCAGCAGTCCTGGGGGCGATGGCTACACCTTC. Its protein is CASSPGGDGYTF.

The V call is TRBV6-5, the J call TRBJ1-6, with TRBD1 as a possible D gene (5 bases). The CDR3 is made up of 15 amino acids. V gave up 1 base and J gave up 3 bases, with 7 bases separating them. Germline V CDR1 and CDR2: MNHEY, SVGAGI. The CDR3 spells CASSYWGVYNSPLHF. The CDR3 bases are TGTGCCAGCAGTTACTGGGGGGTCTATAATTCACCCCTCCACTTT.

The J gene is TRBJ2-2, the V gene TRBV21-1; the DNA was not compared with TRBD1, the D call given in the table. TRBV21-1 is a listed pseudogene. The CDR3 extends over 15 amino acids. The CDR3 loop reads CASSKGPDNTGELFF. DNA of the CDR3: TGTGCCAGCAGCAAAGGTCCAGATAACACCGGGGAGCTGTTTTTT.